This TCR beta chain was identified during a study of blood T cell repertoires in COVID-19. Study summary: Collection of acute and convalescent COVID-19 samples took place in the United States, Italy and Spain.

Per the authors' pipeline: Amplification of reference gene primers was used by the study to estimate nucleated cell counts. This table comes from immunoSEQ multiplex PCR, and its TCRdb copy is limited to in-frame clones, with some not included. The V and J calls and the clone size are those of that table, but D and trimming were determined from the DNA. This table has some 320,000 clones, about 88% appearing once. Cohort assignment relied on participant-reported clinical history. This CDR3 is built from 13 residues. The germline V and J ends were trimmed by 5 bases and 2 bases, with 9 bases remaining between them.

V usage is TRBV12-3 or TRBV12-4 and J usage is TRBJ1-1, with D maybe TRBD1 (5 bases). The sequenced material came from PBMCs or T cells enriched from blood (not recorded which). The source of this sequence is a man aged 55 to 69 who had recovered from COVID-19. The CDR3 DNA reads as TGTGCCAGCAGTGACAGAGCCAACACTGAAGCTTTCTTT. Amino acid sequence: CASSDRANTEAFF.